Sequencing of this TCR beta chain was carried out in a study of persistence of HIV-infected CD4 T cells. Study overall: Isolated cells were CMV- and HIV-1 Gag-responding CD4+ T cells.

Cells were stimulated with CMV-infected fibroblast lysates at 8 to 10 ug/mL. Sorted nonresponding memory CD4+ T cells were CD40L-negative, CD69-negative, CD45RO-high. This was the immunoSEQ version 4 assay in survey mode. Each sample used up to about 1 ug genomic DNA diluted to approximately 9 ng/uL. TCRdb keeps only in-frame clones here, not all; method: immunoSEQ multiplex PCR. This repertoire shows some 31,000 clones, roughly four fifths found once; its top ten account for 0.86%. For this clone: Its target is not known.

Germline CDR1 is LNHDA and CDR2 is SQIVND (reference sequence). The CDR3 extends over 16 amino acids. V was trimmed by 7 bases and J by 6 bases, leaving 21 bases between them. Notes on the study in general: Degenerate expanded CDR3beta sequences were enriched among CMV- and Gag-responding cells.

The TCR originated in an adult man with HIV who was CMV-seropositive. This chain uses TRBV19 with TRBJ2-2; D not resolved. The material was CD4+ T cells sorted from PBMCs after approximately 19-hour stimulation, obtained from a patient who received antiretroviral therapy. In nucleotides, the CDR3 is TGTGCCAGTAACAGTAACCGGGCCCGTGGCCCCGGGGAGCTGTTTTTT. Amino acid sequence: CASNSNRARGPGELFF. Using reference TRBV19 and TRBJ2-2 for the parts outside the CDR3, the full variable domain is DGGITQSPKYLFRKEGQNVTLSCEQNLNHDAMYWYRQDPGQGLRLIYYSQIVNDFQKGDIAEGYSVSREKKESFPLTVTSAQKNPTAFYLCASNSNRARGPGELFFGEGSRLTVL.